This T cell receptor (beta chain) was captured in a study of blood T cell repertoires in COVID-19. This CDR3 has 16 amino acids. Trimming cost V 4 bases and J 5 bases; bases outside gene matches: 12. Germline-derived CDR1 and CDR2 are MNHEY and SMNVEV (reference sequence). In the original workflow: Estimated nucleated cell counts came from reference gene primer amplification. Clones were sequenced by immunoSEQ multiplex PCR, and TCRdb holds only the in-frame ones, with some missing. V and J calls and clone size are copied from that table; D and trimming were computed from the DNA. Among over 90,000 clones, around four fifths were seen once, and the ten largest hold 9.8%.

The rearrangement links TRBV27 to TRBJ1-1; 8 nucleotides align to TRBD1. This receptor was taken from a man in his 60s with active or convalescent COVID-19. The sample was peripheral blood. Here the CDR3 DNA reads TGTGCCAGCAGTTCGCCCCACAGGGGGAGTGTGACTGAAGCTTTCTTT. Translation gives CASSSPHRGSVTEAFF.